A selection of T cell receptor beta chains follows, all from one sample in a study of blood T cell repertoires in COVID-19. Clones were sequenced by immunoSEQ multiplex PCR, and TCRdb holds only the in-frame ones, with some missing. The table includes around 72,000 clones, roughly 90% detected once. Specimen: peripheral blood. All receptors come from a woman aged 45-59 years with acute or convalescent COVID-19. Both conserved end residues are part of each CDR3. D genes are given only for firm matches. Expanded clones are given a class, and other clones once, few, many or no size at all.

>TRBJ1-5|TRBV6-5|.|.
TGTGCCAGCAGTTCCGGGGGCAATCAGCCCCAGCATTTT
CASSSGGNQPQHF
>TRBJ2-2|TRBV3-1/TRBV3-2|once|.
TGTGCCAGCAGCCGGGGGCCTAGCAGCGGCGGGGAGCTGTTTTTT
CASSRGPSSGGELFF
>TRBJ1-4|TRBV5-4|once|TRBD1
TGTGCCAGCAGCGGACCCGGGACAGGGGGCGCCGGGAATGAAAAACTGTTTTTT
CASSGPGTGGAGNEKLFF
>TRBJ2-7|TRBV12-3/TRBV12-4|.|TRBD2
TGTGCCAGCAGTCAAGCGGGGGGGCTCGAGCAGTACTTC
CASSQAGGLEQYF
>TRBJ1-1|TRBV15|once|.
TGTGCCACCAGCAGAGATCCGGGAGGCGTGGATGAAGCTTTCTTT
CATSRDPGGVDEAFF
>TRBJ1-4|TRBV6-1|.|TRBD1
TGTGCCAGCAGTGAATTGCCAGGGGGTGGTGAAAAACTGTTTTTT
CASSELPGGGEKLFF
>TRBJ1-6|TRBV14|.|TRBD1
TGTGCCAGCAGCCCCCGGGACAGGGGGCCACCCCTCCACTTT
CASSPRDRGPPLHF
>TRBJ1-1|TRBV27|.|TRBD1
TGTGCCAGCAGTCTCCGCAGGGGGCGCGACGTGGGCAACACTGAAGCTTTCTTT
CASSLRRGRDVGNTEAFF
>TRBJ2-4|TRBV19|.|TRBD2
TGTGCCAGTAGTTCCGGGACTAGCGGTATCATTCAGTACTTC
CASSSGTSGIIQYF
>TRBJ1-2|TRBV4-1|.|TRBD1
TGCGCCAGCAGCCCTGGACAGGGGGCGAACTATGGCTACACCTTC
CASSPGQGANYGYTF
>TRBJ1-2|TRBV4-1|few|TRBD1
TGCGCCAGCACCCGACAGGGTATGGGCTATGGCTACACCTTC
CASTRQGMGYGYTF
>TRBJ2-3|TRBV4-2|.|.
TGTGCCAGCAGCCAAGATTCCAAGGCAGGTACAGATACGCAGTATTTT
CASSQDSKAGTDTQYF
>TRBJ1-2|TRBV5-5|few|.
TGTGCCAGCAGCCCCGGGGGGAACCTCCCCTATGGCTACACCTTC
CASSPGGNLPYGYTF
>TRBJ1-5|TRBV6-1|.|.
TGTGCCAGCAGTGGGGCAGGGGCAGCTTATAGCAATCAGCCCCAGCATTTT
CASSGAGAAYSNQPQHF
>TRBJ2-3|TRBV9|.|TRBD2
TGTGCCAGCAGCGCCCGCGGGGAAGCGGGGGATACGCAGTATTTT
CASSARGEAGDTQYF
>TRBJ1-2|TRBV30|.|TRBD1
TGTGCCTGGAGCGCGACAGGGATCTATGGCTACACCTTC
CAWSATGIYGYTF
>TRBJ1-1|TRBV5-4|.|TRBD1
TGTGCCAGCAGCTCGAGACTGGACAGGGACTTAGAAGCTTTCTTT
CASSSRLDRDLEAFF
>TRBJ1-2|TRBV3-1/TRBV3-2|.|.
TGTGCCAGCAGCCAAAGACAGATTAACTATGGCTACACCTTC
CASSQRQINYGYTF
>TRBJ2-7|TRBV7-9|.|TRBD1
TGTGCCAGCAGCCTACAGCGGACAGGGGCTAAAGAGCAGTACTTC
CASSLQRTGAKEQYF
>TRBJ1-5|TRBV20-1|.|.
TGCAGTGCTAGTTTCGGCAGGAATCAGCCCCAGCATTTT
CSASFGRNQPQHF
>TRBJ1-1|TRBV14|.|.
TGTGCCAGCAGCCTCGTGAGTATGAACACTGAAGCTTTCTTT
CASSLVSMNTEAFF
>TRBJ1-1|TRBV19|.|.
TGTGCCAGTAGTATAGTACCCTGGGGCGGCACTGAAGCTTTCTTT
CASSIVPWGGTEAFF
>TRBJ2-3|TRBV23-1|.|TRBD1
TGCGCCAGCCCTGGACCTTGCCCGGGACAGGGCACAGATACGCAGTATTTT
CASPGPCPGQGTDTQYF
>TRBJ1-5|TRBV7-2|.|TRBD1
TGTGCCAGCAGCCTTGGGACAGGCAATCAGCCCCAGCATTTT
CASSLGTGNQPQHF
>TRBJ1-1|TRBV14|.|.
TGTGCCAGCAGCCCTCAGGGGTACACTGAAGCTTTCTTT
CASSPQGYTEAFF
>TRBJ1-5|TRBV10-3|few|TRBD1
TGTGCCATCAAAGGACAGGGCGAACCTGGGCAGCCCCAGCATTTT
CAIKGQGEPGQPQHF
>TRBJ2-7|TRBV5-8|.|TRBD2
TGTGCCAGCAGCTTGCTTTCGGGACTAGCGGGAGTTCCCTACGAGCAGTACTTC
CASSLLSGLAGVPYEQYF
>TRBJ1-4|TRBV10-3|.|.
TGTGCCATCAGTGAAAAGAAGGGGGGGGAGTTGACTAATGAAAAACTGTTTTTT
CAISEKKGGELTNEKLFF
>TRBJ1-3|TRBV6-1|.|.
TGTGCCAGCAGTGAAGGCCCCACAGTCTCTGGAAACACCATATATTTT
CASSEGPTVSGNTIYF
>TRBJ1-2|TRBV5-6|.|.
TGTGCCAGCAGTTCGGGTAATGTGGGCTACACCTTC
CASSSGNVGYTF
>TRBJ2-7|TRBV19|.|TRBD2
TGTGCCAGTACCCCTAGCGGGAGAGACTACGAGCAGTACTTC
CASTPSGRDYEQYF
>TRBJ2-7|TRBV2|.|TRBD2
TGTGCCAGCACCGCGGGACTACCTTCCTACGAGCAGTACTTC
CASTAGLPSYEQYF
>TRBJ2-7|TRBV5-6|.|.
TGTGCCAGCAGGCGGAGCATCTCCTACGAGCAGTACTTC
CASRRSISYEQYF
>TRBJ2-7|TRBV5-1|few|.
TGCGCCAGCAGCTTGGTGGCGGGGGCCCTCTCCTACGAGCAGTACTTC
CASSLVAGALSYEQYF
>TRBJ1-5|TRBV5-1|.|TRBD1
TGCGCCAGCAGCCTAGGGGCTGGGACAGATAATCAGCCCCAGCATTTT
CASSLGAGTDNQPQHF
>TRBJ1-4|TRBV6-6|.|.
TGTGCCAGCAGTTCTGGGACATCGGCAACTAATGAAAAACTGTTTTTT
CASSSGTSATNEKLFF
>TRBJ1-2|TRBV6-6|once|.
TGTGCCAGCAGGGGGCTGGGTAGCAAGGCCTATGGCTACACCTTC
CASRGLGSKAYGYTF
>TRBJ2-7|TRBV7-9|.|TRBD1
TGTGCCAGCAGCCTCAGGGGGGGACAGGGATCCTACGAGCAGTACTTC
CASSLRGGQGSYEQYF